The rows below give T cell receptor beta chains drawn from one sample of a study of shared clonotypes between healthy human individuals. The method was immunoSEQ multiplex PCR; TCRdb's version includes in-frame clones alone and lacks a portion of them. Of nearly 1 million clones listed, around 80% were seen once; the top ten hold around 1.5%. Sequencing used memory CD4+ T cells sorted from blood. Every receptor here comes from a man younger than 35 in good health. Each CDR3 is given with its conserved first and last residue. The D gene is left open where the match is weak. Some rows mark clone size as missing; the rest say once, few, many or name a class of expanded clone.

size,J,V,D,CDR3,DNA
few,TRBJ2-7,TRBV7-8,TRBD1,CASSSRDRGTEQYF,TGTGCCAGCAGCTCCCGGGACAGGGGCACCGAGCAGTACTTC
few,TRBJ1-6,TRBV19,TRBD1,CASRSQGGSPLHF,TGTGCCAGTAGGTCGCAGGGGGGTTCACCCCTCCACTTT
NA,TRBJ2-7,TRBV27,NA,CASSRREGDEQYF,TGTGCCAGCAGCCGACGTGAAGGGGACGAGCAGTACTTC
NA,TRBJ2-1,TRBV7-2,NA,CASSLDRNQGGEQFF,TGTGCCAGCAGCTTGGACAGAAACCAAGGGGGTGAGCAGTTCTTC
few,TRBJ2-6,TRBV27,NA,CASRLVGTRVSGANVLTF,TGTGCCAGCCGCCTGGTTGGGACAAGGGTCTCTGGGGCCAACGTCCTGACTTTC
NA,TRBJ2-2,TRBV9,NA,CASSVLDTGELFF,TGTGCCAGCAGCGTATTAGACACCGGGGAGCTGTTTTTT
NA,TRBJ2-1,TRBV19,TRBD2,CASSIGLAQLANEQFF,TGTGCCAGTAGTATCGGACTAGCGCAATTAGCCAATGAGCAGTTCTTC
NA,TRBJ1-1,TRBV5-1,NA,CASSPGLTTLNTEAFF,TGCGCCAGCAGCCCGGGACTCACAACGCTGAACACTGAAGCTTTCTTT
few,TRBJ1-1,TRBV19,NA,CASSPTERAEAFF,TGTGCCAGTAGTCCGACAGAGAGGGCTGAAGCTTTCTTT
NA,TRBJ2-5,TRBV7-2,TRBD2,CASSLTTSGRVETQYF,TGTGCCAGCAGCTTGACGACTAGCGGGAGGGTGGAGACCCAGTACTTC
few,TRBJ2-5,TRBV4-2,TRBD2,CASSQNRGGQETQYF,TGTGCCAGCAGCCAGAACCGGGGGGGCCAAGAGACCCAGTACTTC
few,TRBJ1-2,TRBV29-1,TRBD1,CSVEVGGGAVVNGYTF,TGCAGCGTTGAAGTGGGAGGGGGCGCAGTTGTGAATGGCTACACCTTC
once,TRBJ2-7,TRBV19,TRBD1,CASSMDPGQGFKGQYF,TGTGCCAGTAGTATGGACCCGGGACAGGGGTTTAAGGGGCAGTACTTC
NA,TRBJ1-3,TRBV15,NA,CATSRDPSSGNTIYF,TGTGCCACCAGCAGAGATCCCTCCTCTGGAAACACCATATATTTT
NA,TRBJ2-7,TRBV7-9,NA,CASSPGSYYEQYF,TGTGCCAGCAGCCCCGGGTCCTACTACGAGCAGTACTTC
NA,TRBJ2-2,TRBV7-2,TRBD2,CASSLGGGGPAGELFF,TGTGCCAGCAGCTTAGGTGGCGGGGGGCCCGCCGGGGAGCTGTTTTTT
once,TRBJ1-2,TRBV14,TRBD1,CASSQTGPGYGYTF,TGTGCCAGCAGCCAGACAGGGCCGGGCTATGGCTACACCTTC
NA,TRBJ2-2,TRBV30,NA,CAWSQNTGELFF,TGTGCCTGGAGCCAGAACACCGGGGAGCTGTTTTTT
many,TRBJ1-3,TRBV5-1,TRBD1,CASSPGQLGNTIYF,TGCGCCAGCAGCCCGGGACAGCTCGGAAACACCATATATTTT
NA,TRBJ1-6,TRBV5-1,NA,CASSLGQAISPLHF,TGCGCCAGCAGCTTGGGACAGGCCATTTCACCCCTCCACTTT
NA,TRBJ1-4,TRBV19,TRBD1,CASSFRTGRNEKLFF,TGTGCCAGTAGTTTCCGGACAGGGCGGAATGAAAAACTGTTTTTT
NA,TRBJ2-5,TRBV2,TRBD1,CASTAGTGQETQYF,TGTGCCAGCACGGCCGGGACAGGCCAAGAGACCCAGTACTTC
NA,TRBJ2-3,TRBV28,TRBD2,CASSSGGPDTQYF,TGTGCCAGCAGTTCGGGGGGGCCAGATACGCAGTATTTT